This T cell receptor (beta chain) was sequenced during a study of neurological immune-mediated disorders. This clonotype was picked up many times. This CDR3 spans 17 amino acids. V lost 0 bases, J lost 8 bases, and 22 bases lay in between. The germline V gene has CDR1 MNHEY and CDR2 SVGAGI. TCRdb re-derived calls from the 5' RACE reads in MiXCR, one entry per CDR3 protein. The sample has approximately 50,000 distinct CDR3 sequences, roughly 3.8% seen once; the top ten hold approximately 7.1%. Sequenced sample: PBMCs. The sequence was obtained from a man in his sixties with multiple sclerosis. The rearrangement links TRBV6-5 to TRBJ1-2, with a tentative D call TRBD1 (6 bases). CDR3 sequence: CASSYSTGSRGVGGYTF. CDR3 nucleotides: TGTGCCAGCAGTTACTCGACAGGCAGCAGGGGCGTGGGAGGCTACACCTTC.